Listed below are T cell receptor beta chains from one sample, sequenced in a study of blood T cells in healthy people across ages. TCRdb reprocessed the 5' RACE reads via MiXCR and lists one record per CDR3 protein. The sample includes approximately 810,000 distinct CDR3 sequences, about 28% of them seen just once. The sequenced sample was blood. Receptor source: an elderly woman in good health. CDR3s include the opening cysteine and the closing phenylalanine or tryptophan. A D gene is named only where the DNA matches it firmly. Not all rows give a size; the values are once, few, many and, for expanded clones, a class.

V gene	D gene	clone size	J gene	CDR3 DNA	CDR3 protein
TRBV6-2/TRBV6-3	.	few	TRBJ2-7	TGTGCCAGCAGGAGGGTATACGAGCAGTACTTC	CASRRVYEQYF
TRBV9	TRBD2	many	TRBJ2-1	TGTGCCAGCAGCGTAGGAAGCGGGGGTTACAATGAGCAGTTCTTC	CASSVGSGGYNEQFF
TRBV20-1	TRBD1	.	TRBJ1-6	TGCAGTGCCCTCCCTGACAGGGCGGGGTCACCCCCCCACTTT	CSALPDRAGSPPHF
TRBV7-2	.	few	TRBJ1-1	TGTGCCAGCAGCTCCCAGGCGGGGTTCACTGAAGCTTTCTTT	CASSSQAGFTEAFF
TRBV7-7	.	few	TRBJ2-5	TGTGCCAGCAGCGCCCCCGGAGGAGGGCAGTACTTC	CASSAPGGGQYF
TRBV27	TRBD1	few	TRBJ2-5	TGTGCCAGCAGTTTAATGGGACAGGGTTTCTATGAGCAGTACTTC	CASSLMGQGFYEQYF
TRBV5-1	.	many	TRBJ2-5	TGCGCCAGCAGCAGGTGGGGACAAGAGACCCAGTACTTC	CASSRWGQETQYF
TRBV12-3/TRBV12-4	.	many	TRBJ2-7	TGTGCCAGCAGTTTATGGGGAAGCCACCGCGAGCAGTACTTC	CASSLWGSHREQYF
TRBV13	.	once	TRBJ2-2	TGTGCCAGCAGCTCGGACACCGGGGAGCGGTTTTTT	CASSSDTGERFF
TRBV2	.	many	TRBJ2-2	TGTGCCAGCAGTGAGCAAGGGATCGGGGAGCTGTTTTTT	CASSEQGIGELFF
TRBV28	.	few	TRBJ2-2	TGTGCCAGCAGGGTTTTGACCGGGGAGCTGTTTTTT	CASRVLTGELFF
TRBV2	.	many	TRBJ1-2	TGTGCCAGCAGTGAAGCTCGCCAGTTCTCTAACTATGGCTACACCTTC	CASSEARQFSNYGYTF
TRBV11-2	.	few	TRBJ2-5	TGTGCCAGCAGCCGGGGGAGCCTCGAGACCCAGTACTTC	CASSRGSLETQYF
TRBV6-5	.	many	TRBJ2-1	TGTGCCAGCAGTGGGCAAAAAAGACTTAGGTACAATGAGCAGTTCTTC	CASSGQKRLRYNEQFF
TRBV5-1	.	once	TRBJ2-2	TGCGCCAGCAGCCCAAAGACGAACACCGGGGAGCTGTTTTTT	CASSPKTNTGELFF
TRBV5-1	.	many	TRBJ2-3	TGCGCCAGCAGCTTGAAGGGCCCCCGAGGTGCAGATACGCAGTATTTT	CASSLKGPRGADTQYF
TRBV18	TRBD2	few	TRBJ2-5	TGTGCCAGCTCACCACCTGTGTTGCTAGCGGGAGGGCCCCACCAAGAGACCCAGTACTTC	CASSPPVLLAGGPHQETQYF
TRBV6-2/TRBV6-3	TRBD2	many	TRBJ2-1	TGTGCCAGCAGGCTAGCGGGGGGCCCTAAGCTGTTCTTC	CASRLAGGPKLFF
TRBV11-2	.	many	TRBJ2-5	TGTGCCAGCAGCTTAGAGATTATACAAGAGACCCAGTACTTC	CASSLEIIQETQYF
TRBV7-2	TRBD2	many	TRBJ2-5	TGTGCCAGCAGCTTAGTGGGCACAGGGCGTAGCGGGGGGGCCCGGGAGACCCAGTACTTC	CASSLVGTGRSGGARETQYF
TRBV12-3/TRBV12-4	.	.	TRBJ2-3	TGTGCCAGCAGTTTGGGTGGGGGCACAGATACGGAGTATTTT	CASSLGGGTDTEYF
TRBV11-2	TRBD1	many	TRBJ1-2	TGTGCCAGCAGCTACCGGACAGGGGAGGGCTACACCTTC	CASSYRTGEGYTF
TRBV4-2	TRBD1	many	TRBJ1-6	TGTGCCAGCAGCCAAGGTCGACAGGGATCAAATTCACCCCTCCACTTT	CASSQGRQGSNSPLHF
TRBV5-1	.	many	TRBJ1-1	TGCGCCAGCAGCCAGGGGCCCTCAAACACTGAAGCTTTCTTT	CASSQGPSNTEAFF
TRBV5-5	TRBD1	many	TRBJ2-5	TGTGCCAGCAGCTTGTTCGGACAGGGGGCGCTTCTTGTGACCCAGTACTTC	CASSLFGQGALLVTQYF
TRBV11-2	.	many	TRBJ2-7	TGTGCCAGCAGCTTGGGCCAGGGCTTCGACGAGCAGTACTTC	CASSLGQGFDEQYF
TRBV14	.	many	TRBJ1-2	TGTGCCAGCAGCCCGTCTCGGGGGTATGGCTACACCTTC	CASSPSRGYGYTF
TRBV2	TRBD1	many	TRBJ2-5	TGTGCCAGCCTTCAACAGGGGGTAGTCGTCGAGACCCAGTACTTC	CASLQQGVVVETQYF
TRBV10-3	TRBD1	.	TRBJ1-1	TGTGCCATCAGCGCAGGGGGGACTGAAGCTTTCTTT	CAISAGGTEAFF
TRBV12-3/TRBV12-4	TRBD1	.	TRBJ2-7	TGTGCCAGCTCCCTATGGGGGATAGGACAGGGAGCGGCCTACGAGCAGTACTTC	CASSLWGIGQGAAYEQYF
TRBV7-2	.	many	TRBJ2-5	TGTGCCAGCAGCTCCCATTCCCTTAGGGAGACCCAGTACTTC	CASSSHSLRETQYF
TRBV5-1	TRBD2	few	TRBJ2-3	TGCGCCAGCAGCTTAGGTGGTGTCCTAGGGCGGGGGGGCACAGATACGCAGTATTTT	CASSLGGVLGRGGTDTQYF
TRBV20-1	.	few	TRBJ1-6	TGCAGTGCTAGAATGCAGGGCAGTGGTTATAATTCACCCCTCCACTTT	CSARMQGSGYNSPLHF
TRBV15	.	many	TRBJ2-1	TGTGCCACCAGCAGAGAGTCGCGGGGGCTCGCCTACAATGAGCAGTTCTTC	CATSRESRGLAYNEQFF
TRBV18	.	few	TRBJ1-4	TGTGCCAGCTCACCCGATATAACGGCTAATGAAAAACTGTTTTTT	CASSPDITANEKLFF
TRBV6-1	TRBD2	.	TRBJ2-3	TGTGCCAGCAGAGCCGGACTAGACCCAAGCACAGATACGCAGTATTTT	CASRAGLDPSTDTQYF
TRBV4-3	.	few	TRBJ1-5	TGCGCCAGCAGCCAAGGCACAGGGCGGGATCAGCCCCAGCATTTT	CASSQGTGRDQPQHF
TRBV20-1	TRBD2	many	TRBJ2-3	TGCAGTGCTAGGGTAGCGGGGGGGGACACAGATACGCAGTATTTT	CSARVAGGDTDTQYF
TRBV6-2/TRBV6-3	.	many	TRBJ2-5	TGTGCCAGCAGTAGCCACCAGACCCAGTACTTC	CASSSHQTQYF
TRBV3-1	.	few	TRBJ1-2	TGTGCCAGCAGCCAAAGGAGGGTTTCATCTGGCTACACCTTC	CASSQRRVSSGYTF
TRBV4-2	.	.	TRBJ1-2	TGTGCCAGCAGCCCCATGTGGGGCAGCAACTATGGCTACACCTTC	CASSPMWGSNYGYTF